The clone carrying this T cell receptor beta chain occurred a few times. The data stem from a study of blood T cell repertoires in COVID-19. Germline lookup yields CDR1 SGHAT and CDR2 FQNNGV. V was cut by 4 bases and J by 3 bases, with 9 bases left in between. This CDR3 spans 14 amino acids. Using immunoSEQ multiplex PCR, the repertoire was profiled, and TCRdb retains in-frame clones only, with some absent. The data hold some 80,000 clones, with approximately 85% observed a single time. This chain joins TRBV11-2 and TRBJ1-4; D gene ambiguous. The clonotype comes from a woman older than 75 with active or convalescent COVID-19. Material for sequencing was peripheral blood. CDR3 nucleotide sequence: TGTGCCAGCAGCTCGCTCGGGGCTAATGAAAAACTGTTTTTT. The encoded protein is CASSSLGANEKLFF.